This note documents a single T cell receptor beta chain sequence. The antigen is undetermined. This specimen comes from a study of CD8 T cell repertoires and HIV-1 epitope variants. Across the study: Separate wells received one of Twenty-five Gag or Nef variant peptides. An uncultured baseline aliquot held 1M T cells.

The CDR3 spans 13 residues. From germline, CDR1 is SGHNT and CDR2 YYREEE (reference sequence). V gave up 2 bases and J gave up 3 bases, with 8 bases separating them. Libraries were prepared by immunoSEQ multiplex PCR; TCRdb keeps only in-frame clonotypes and omits some of them. The repertoire holds fewer than 3,500 clones, with approximately 71% as singletons. The TCR was taken from a male donor with HIV. The V call is TRBV5-4, the J call TRBJ1-2, with TRBD1 as a possible D gene (5 bases). The sequencing sample was made of cultured CD8+ T cells derived from PBMCs. The CDR3 bases are TGTGCCAGCAGCTTTCGGGGGGACTATGGCTACACCTTC. This sequence encodes CASSFRGDYGYTF.